The T cell receptor (beta chain) described here comes from a study of cytomegalovirus exposure and HLA in healthy donors. PCR involved 60 Vbeta and 13 Jbeta primers. Here immunoSEQ multiplex PCR was the method, and the copy in TCRdb shows in-frame clones only, minus some. This table has tens of thousands of clones, about 80% appearing once. Germline CDR1 reads SQVTM; CDR2 reads ANQGSEA. Trimming pared 6 bases from V and 2 bases from J, leaving 11 bases between. This CDR3 is built from 12 residues. Findings and limits, study-wide: Earlier analysis looked at TCR beta V segments, and most were productive about 90% or about 30% of the time. In a later analysis, TCR beta V- and J-gene trimming showed a link to a missense DCLRE1C variant. The majority of TCR sequences were rare, yet some public TCRs appeared in many donors. Later on, an analysis tied 18,000 or so TCR beta sequences to HLA alleles at 0.05 false discovery rate.

As for this clone: What it binds is not known.

The specimen sequenced was PBMCs. V and J are TRBV29-1 and TRBJ2-7; TRBD2 might be the D (5 bases). The TCR originated in a male donor in good health and CMV-seronegative. The CDR3 nucleotides read TGCAGCGTCCAAGGGAGAACCTACGAGCAGTACTTC. Amino acid sequence: CSVQGRTYEQYF.